A single sample gave rise to the 29 T cell receptor beta chains below, sequenced in a study of T cells in Graves' hyperthyroidism and ophthalmopathy. Amplification of TCR beta CDR3 regions used RNA as the template. Initially, a first-round RT-PCR of the TCR CDR3 employed the HTBI primer set. TCRdb re-analysed the multiplex PCR reads in MiXCR, keeping a single row per CDR3 protein. The sample includes roughly 650,000 distinct CDR3 sequences, 15% to 20% of them seen just once. Source material: blood. The receptors derive from a woman aged 40 to 50 with Graves' ophthalmopathy.

The J gene is TRBJ1-1, the V gene TRBV24-1; the match to TRBD1 covers 7 bases. Trimming removed 5 bases from V and 3 bases from J; junction bases left unmatched: 14. The germline CDR1 and CDR2 sequences are KGHDR and SFDVKD. This CDR3 is built from 17 residues. The CDR3 spells CATSVSDGSRGDTEAFF. DNA for the CDR3: TGTGCCACCAGTGTTTCGGACGGTTCCAGGGGGGACACTGAAGCTTTCTTT.

This clonotype was seen a handful of times. This may stem from a read error, because a much larger clone lies one nucleotide away. The gene calls are TRBV6-2 or TRBV6-3 and TRBJ1-5, with D maybe TRBD1 (5 bases). V shed 7 bases and J shed 2 bases, with 18 bases lying between them. The CDR3 runs 16 residues. Germline CDR1 MNHEY, CDR2 SVGEGT. The CDR3 coding sequence is TGTGCCAGCAAACAGACATATGACAGTGGCAATCAGCCCCAGCATTTT. This sequence encodes CASKQTYDSGNQPQHF.

The chain uses TRBV28 and TRBJ2-1, with TRBD1 identical over 9 bases. The CDR3 contains 17 residues. Germline CDR1 is MDHEN and CDR2 is SYDVKM. J lost 1 base, V lost 4 bases, and 8 bases had no gene match. As DNA, the CDR3 is TGTGCCAGCAGTTCCCCTTTCGACAGGGGGTCCTACAATGAGCAGTTCTTC. This encodes CASSSPFDRGSYNEQFF.

The V gene is TRBV2, the J gene TRBJ2-3, with TRBD2 identical over 12 bases. With V trimmed by 2 bases and J by 1 base, 1 base remained unmatched. Germline CDR1 is SNHLY and CDR2 is FYNNEI. This CDR3 region has 16 residues. The CDR3 loop is CASSEWTSGGTDTQYF. The CDR3 DNA follows: TGTGCCAGCAGTGAATGGACTAGCGGGGGCACAGATACGCAGTATTTT.

V gene TRBV14 combines with J gene TRBJ1-1; 9 bases match TRBD1. The CDR3 consists of 15 residues. CDR1 and CDR2 from the germline V gene are SGHDN and FVKESK. Trimming removed 4 bases from V and 11 bases from J; junction bases left unmatched: 14. The CDR3 region has the DNA TGTGCCAGCAGCCCAAACCCGGGACAGGGCGCCGAGGCTTTCTTT. Translating it yields CASSPNPGQGAEAFF.

In its sample, this clonotype was seen many times. The chain carries TRBV20-1 and TRBJ2-7; 7 nucleotides match TRBD1. The CDR3 contains 16 residues. Germline CDR1 DFQATT, CDR2 SNEGSKA (reference sequence). V was clipped by 2 bases and J by 3 bases; unmatched bases: 13. The CDR3 nucleotides are TGCAGTGCTAGACGCCATGCCGGGACAGTAGGCTACGAGCAGTACTTC. Amino acid sequence: CSARRHAGTVGYEQYF.

This clonotype was observed a handful of times. The V gene is TRBV27, the J gene TRBJ1-1; 8 positions match TRBD1. The junction had 2 bases not matched to a gene; V was cut back by 5 bases and J by 0 bases. The CDR3 totals 14 residues. Germline V gene sequence: CDR1 MNHEY, CDR2 SMNVEV (reference sequence). The CDR3 spells CASSNRGMNTEAFF. DNA of the CDR3: TGTGCCAGCAGTAACAGGGGGATGAACACTGAAGCTTTCTTT.

The chain uses TRBV28 and TRBJ1-6; TRBD1 is a possible D gene (5 bases). CDR3 length: 13 amino acids. Germline V gene data show CDR1 as MDHEN and CDR2 as SYDVKM. Trimming pared 6 bases from V and 8 bases from J, leaving 11 bases between. CDR3: CASSLGVYSPLHF. CDR3 DNA: TGTGCCAGCAGCTTGGGGGTGTATTCACCCCTCCACTTT.

This clonotype has a handful of counts. The chain combines TRBV7-2 with TRBJ2-3; 12 bases are shared with TRBD2. From germline, CDR1 is SGHTA and CDR2 FQGNSA. Trimming removed 6 bases from V and 5 bases from J; junction bases left unmatched: 15. The CDR3 contains 18 residues. The CDR3 DNA follows: TGTGCCAGCAGGCCTGGAGGGGCTAGCGGGGGGGTGGGAGATACGCAGTATTTT. Translated: CASRPGGASGGVGDTQYF. Based on the CDR3 plus reference TRBV7-2 and TRBJ2-3, the full variable domain is GAGVSQSPSNKVTEKGKDVELRCDPISGHTALYWYRQSLGQGLEFLIYFQGNSAPDKSGLPSDRFSAERTGGSVSTLTIQRTQQEDSAVYLCASRPGGASGGVGDTQYFGPGTRLTVL.

This clonotype was seen more than once but under ten times. The J gene is TRBJ2-5, the V gene TRBV4-3; 7 nucleotides align to TRBD1. The CDR3 covers 16 residues. Germline trimming cut 1 base from V and 0 bases from J; bases unmatched to any gene: 5. Germline values: CDR1 LGHNA, CDR2 YSLEER. The CDR3 DNA reads as TGCGCCAGCAGCCAAGGGGGACAGAGGTACCAAGAGACCCAGTACTTC. The encoded protein is CASSQGGQRYQETQYF.

The chain uses TRBV27 and TRBJ1-2; a weak D match, TRBD1 (5 bases). V shed 8 bases and J shed 8 bases, with 24 bases lying between them. The CDR3 contains 15 residues. Germline CDR1 is MNHEY and CDR2 is SMNVEV (reference sequence). The DNA for the CDR3 is TGTGCCAGCCGTTGGACACCGGGGTCTCCGGGGGGCTACACCTTC. Translation gives CASRWTPGSPGGYTF.

This clonotype showed up just a few times. The chain employs TRBV6-2 or TRBV6-3 and TRBJ2-2; 9 bases match TRBD1. J gave up 0 bases and V 0 bases, and 8 bases lay outside the gene matches. The CDR3 sequence is 19 residues long. Germline V CDR1 and CDR2: MNHEY, SVGEGT. The CDR3, as DNA: TGTGCCAGCAGTTACTCCACCTTACAGGGGGCCTCGAACACCGGGGAGCTGTTTTTT. Its translation is CASSYSTLQGASNTGELFF.

This clonotype was observed many times. V and J are TRBV20-1 and TRBJ2-5; 7 bases are shared with TRBD1. The germline gives CDR1 DFQATT, CDR2 SNEGSKA (reference sequence). There are 15 residues in the CDR3. V gave up 0 bases and J gave up 2 bases; unmatched junction bases: 6. As DNA, the CDR3 is TGCAGTGCTAGAGATGTACAGGGGAGTCAAGAGACCCAGTACTTC. It translates to CSARDVQGSQETQYF.

The rearrangement uses TRBV3-1 and TRBJ1-2, with no clear D. V dropped 0 bases and J dropped 4 bases, with 9 bases sitting between them. CDR3 length: 14 amino acids. Germline lookup yields CDR1 LGHDT and CDR2 YNNKEL (reference sequence). The CDR3: CASSQDAGGYGYTF. The CDR3 DNA is TGTGCCAGCAGCCAAGATGCCGGAGGCTATGGCTACACCTTC.

This clonotype was seen more than once but under ten times. The chain recombines TRBV6-5 with TRBJ2-5; maybe TRBD2 (5 bases). V gave up 0 bases and J gave up 5 bases, with 13 bases separating them. There are 15 residues in the CDR3. Per germline, CDR1 MNHEY and CDR2 SVGAGI. The CDR3 nucleotides are TGTGCCAGCAGTTACTCGATACTAGGACGGGAGACCCAGTACTTC. It translates to CASSYSILGRETQYF.

Ten or more counts support this clonotype. The V and J genes are TRBV3-1 and TRBJ2-1; 7 bases match TRBD2. This CDR3 is built from 15 residues. The trim removed 6 bases at V and 2 bases at J, leaving 7 bases unmatched. Germline CDR1 and CDR2: LGHDT and YNNKEL (reference sequence). The CDR3 nucleotides read TGTGCCAGCAGGCGGGGGAGTGCCCCCTACAATGAGCAGTTCTTC. Amino acids: CASRRGSAPYNEQFF.

The table lists this clonotype with a few counts. The chain employs TRBV5-1 and TRBJ2-3, with TRBD2 matching over 10 bases. CDR3 length equals 21 residues. Germline values: CDR1 SGHRS, CDR2 YFSETQ. V lost 4 bases to trimming and J lost 1 base; unmatched junction nucleotides: 21. CDR3 protein: CASSPTPITPGLASRTDTQYF. The CDR3 DNA sequence: TGCGCCAGCAGCCCCACCCCAATCACTCCGGGACTAGCGAGCCGCACAGATACGCAGTATTTT.

About this clonotype itself: A much larger clone lies a single base off, so this may be a read error. V is TRBV6-1 and J is TRBJ1-2, with D possibly matching TRBD1 (6 bases). The V end was cut by 7 bases, the J end by 6 bases, with 21 bases between. CDR1 MNHNS and CDR2 SASEGT come from the germline V gene. The CDR3 length is 15 residues. The CDR3 sequence is CASTNGFTGHHGYTF. In nucleotides, the CDR3 is TGTGCCAGCACCAACGGCTTCACAGGGCACCATGGCTACACCTTC.

In this sample, this clonotype turned up many times. The chain combines TRBV27 with TRBJ1-3; 8 bases fit TRBD1. Germline V gene lookup returns CDR1 MNHEY and CDR2 SMNVEV (reference sequence). This CDR3 contains 15 residues. J lost 2 bases, V lost 7 bases, and 7 bases had no gene match. The CDR3 coding sequence is TGTGCCAGCACCCTCAGGGGGCGAACTGGAAACACCATATATTTT. Encoded protein: CASTLRGRTGNTIYF.

This clonotype was counted ten times or more. The chain employs TRBV2 and TRBJ1-2, with D possibly TRBD1 on 5 matching bases. V lost 2 bases, J lost 6 bases, and 10 bases lay in between. The CDR3 runs to 13 residues. CDR1 is SNHLY, CDR2 FYNNEI, per germline. CDR3 residues: CASSEFSGDGYTF. The CDR3 DNA follows: TGTGCCAGCAGTGAATTCTCGGGGGATGGCTACACCTTC.

This clonotype was seen repeatedly, ten times or more. The V gene is TRBV3-1, the J gene TRBJ1-5, with a possible D match to TRBD1 (5 bases). V dropped 2 bases and J dropped 5 bases, with 13 bases sitting between them. The CDR3 length is 15 residues. CDR1 is LGHDT and CDR2 is YNNKEL in the germline V gene (reference sequence). CDR3 protein: CASSQNRDGDQPQHF. CDR3 bases: TGTGCCAGCAGCCAAAACCGGGACGGAGATCAGCCCCAGCATTTT.

In its sample, this clonotype was seen a few times. The chain couples TRBV10-3 to TRBJ2-1; 14 positions match TRBD2. Germline V gene sequence: CDR1 ENHRY, CDR2 SYGVKD. The CDR3 totals 13 residues. After removal of 10 bases from V and 8 bases from J, the junction contained 4 bases not matched to a gene. CDR3 DNA sequence: TGTGCCACGGGGACTAGCGGGAGTGATGAGCAGTTCTTC. It codes for CATGTSGSDEQFF.

This clonotype was counted only a few times. The chain has TRBV20-1 and TRBJ1-5; 7 nucleotides agree with TRBD1. V was pared by 0 bases and J by 0 bases, with 8 bases of the junction left unmatched. The CDR3 is made up of 17 amino acids. CDR1 and CDR2 from the germline V gene are DFQATT and SNEGSKA (reference sequence). This chain's CDR3 is CSARDGTAYYSNQPQHF. As DNA, the CDR3 is TGCAGTGCTAGAGATGGGACAGCTTATTATAGCAATCAGCCCCAGCATTTT.

This clonotype came up a few times. The V gene is TRBV20-1, the J gene TRBJ2-1, with 13 positions matching TRBD2. Germline values: CDR1 DFQATT, CDR2 SNEGSKA (reference sequence). This CDR3 is built from 14 residues. Unmatched junction bases numbered 7, after V lost 6 bases and J lost 8 bases. Written as DNA, the CDR3 is TGCAGTGCGGAACTAGCGGGAGGGCCGGATGAGCAGTTCTTC. It translates to CSAELAGGPDEQFF.

This clonotype was detected a few times. The chain employs TRBV29-1 and TRBJ1-4, with D perhaps TRBD1 (5 bases). The germline V gene encodes CDR1 SQVTM and CDR2 ANQGSEA. Trimming shortened V by 6 bases and J by 5 bases, and 22 bases separated the two germline ends. The CDR3 is 16 amino acids. The CDR3 DNA reads TGCAGCGTCTCAAAAGGTTGGGGACCGGGAAATGAAAAACTGTTTTTT. Translating it yields CSVSKGWGPGNEKLFF.

This clonotype appeared many times. J is TRBJ2-1 and V is TRBV2, with TRBD2 matching 15 bases. The germline V gene encodes CDR1 SNHLY and CDR2 FYNNEI. The CDR3 extends over 19 amino acids. J was trimmed by 0 bases and V by 7 bases; bases with no gene match: 10. The DNA of the CDR3 is TGTGCCAGCAATTCCCCGGGACTAGCGGGAGGCAGCTCCTACAATGAGCAGTTCTTC. Its protein product is CASNSPGLAGGSSYNEQFF.

Concerning this clonotype itself: One end of the junction is discordant with germline, which a read error may explain. The rearrangement joins TRBV10-2 to TRBJ2-7; D may be TRBD2 (6 bases). Germline assignment: CDR1 WSHSY and CDR2 SAAADI. The CDR3 runs to 16 residues. The CDR3 region is CASSGPWTTFVHEQHF. CDR3 nucleotide sequence: TGCGCCAGCAGTGGGCCGTGGACTACCTTTGTCCACGAGCAGCACTTC.

This clonotype has at least ten counts. The rearrangement joins TRBV28 to TRBJ1-5; TRBD1 is a possible D gene (5 bases). V was pared by 4 bases and J by 4 bases, with 8 bases between. Germline V gene lookup returns CDR1 MDHEN and CDR2 SYDVKM. CDR3 length: 13 amino acids. The CDR3 loop is CASSWGGNQPQHF. The CDR3 nucleotides read TGTGCCAGCAGTTGGGGGGGAAATCAGCCCCAGCATTTT.

This clonotype was recorded many times. CDR3 sequence reads: CASRAQAEAFF. In DNA form, the CDR3 reads TGTGCCAGCAGAGCACAGGCTGAAGCTTTCTTT. The chain employs TRBV5-5 and TRBJ1-1; perhaps TRBD1 as D (5 bases). V was pared by 5 bases and J by 6 bases, with 8 bases between. CDR1 is SGHKS, CDR2 YYEKEE, per germline (reference sequence). The CDR3 is made up of 11 amino acids.